This T cell receptor (beta chain) was profiled in a study of CD4+ T cells in melanoma (dated by TCRdb to 2021 to 2024). General notes on the study: Neoantigen-specific CD4+ T cells in human melanoma were what the study investigated. The full study reports these points: Neoantigen-specific CD4+ T cells were reported to be correlated with the function of CD8+ T cells, macrophages and B cells. According to the report, neoantigen-specific CD4+ T cells in melanoma displayed diverse differentiation states.

About this clone itself: Its antigen is not yet known. Per-nucleotide qualities are absent, and no much larger clonotype sits a single base away.

The donors were melanoma patients. Libraries were prepared through the immunoSEQ multiplex PCR assay. TCRdb obtained this table from immuneACCESS and retained in-frame rearrangements with V and J assigned. These tables miss some clones; where compared with another copy, unresolved V genes account for less than half of the shortfall, and the remainder is unexplained. The sample table lists 7,000 or so clones, about three fifths of them with a count of one. Of the sample, 22% falls within the top ten clones. The CDR3 goes from the cysteine to the phenylalanine over 15 residues. Of all the DNA, just the CDR3 is kept, 45 bases in frame from base 1. V and J lose 4 bases and 4 bases, and a span of 17 bases separates them. The germline V gene specifies SGDLS as CDR1 and YYNGEE as CDR2.

The chain uses TRBV9 and TRBJ1-2; a confident D gene designation cannot be given. Material: cells from a culture (not recorded whether cultured in vitro). The TCR originated in a human donor with melanoma. The sequenced DNA: TGTGCCAGCAGCCCTCCCCCAAGCGCTGCCTATGGCTACACCTTC. This is translated as CASSPPPSAAYGYTF.